This T cell receptor beta chain was sequenced during a study of cytomegalovirus exposure and HLA in healthy donors. Overall study results and limits: It was taken for granted in presence/absence analyses that sequencing depth across donors was roughly uniform. Segments of the TCR beta V type were, in most cases, productive about 90% or about 30% of the time in an earlier analysis. Accurate prediction of most subjects' HLA-A and HLA-B alleles from TCR beta sequences was reported.

PCR involved 60 Vbeta and 13 Jbeta primers. Assay used: immunoSEQ multiplex PCR; TCRdb lists only in-frame clones, some missing. The sample lists some 85,000 clones; approximately 77% were seen once. This clone turned up a few times. Its target is not known. The CDR3 runs 14 residues. Germline V gene data show CDR1 as SGHRS and CDR2 as YFSETQ. V shed 4 bases and J 5 bases; nucleotides not matched to a gene: 5. The TCR comes from a man aged 30-40 years in good health and CMV-seronegative. J is TRBJ1-4 and V is TRBV5-1, with TRBD1 matching 7 bases. Sequenced input: PBMCs. Here the CDR3 reads CASSVTGYNEKLFF. CDR3 sequence (DNA): TGCGCCAGCAGCGTGACAGGGTACAATGAAAAACTGTTTTTT.